The 27 T cell receptor beta chains below come from one sample, sequenced in a study of CD4+ T cells in melanoma. Only in-frame clones appear in the TCRdb table, and some are missing; sequencing was by immunoSEQ multiplex PCR. Of around 15,000 clones in the sample, about 72% are singletons; the top ten hold less than 15%. Sequencing used cells from a culture (not recorded whether cultured in vitro). The receptors here all came from a human donor with melanoma.

The V and J genes are TRBV4-1 and TRBJ2-5, with D possibly called TRBD1 or TRBD2 (5 bases each). CDR1 is MGHRA, CDR2 YSYEKL, per germline. Trimming shortened V by 4 bases and J by 0 bases, and 12 bases separated the two germline ends. This CDR3 region has 15 residues. CDR3 sequence reads: CASSRPGRHQETQYF. As DNA, the CDR3 is TGCGCCAGCAGCCGCCCGGGACGCCACCAAGAGACCCAGTACTTC.

The chain carries TRBV19 and TRBJ1-2; D uncertain. Per germline, CDR1 LNHDA and CDR2 SQIVND (reference sequence). Trimming removed 6 bases from V and 2 bases from J, with 16 bases in between. CDR3 size: 15 residues. This chain's CDR3 is CASRSTQPPNYGYTF. CDR3 DNA sequence: TGTGCCAGTAGAAGTACACAACCTCCCAACTATGGCTACACCTTC.

The chain is built from TRBV2 and TRBJ2-3; possibly TRBD1 for D (5 bases). Germline assignment: CDR1 SNHLY and CDR2 FYNNEI. This CDR3 region has 14 residues. The V end lost 3 bases, the J end lost 0 bases, and 7 bases lay between the germline ends. CDR3 coding DNA: TGTGCCAGCAGTGACAGGACAAGCACAGATACGCAGTATTTT. It codes for CASSDRTSTDTQYF. Filled out from reference TRBV2 and TRBJ2-3, the complete variable domain reads EPEVTQTPSHQVTQMGQEVILRCVPISNHLYFYWYRQILGQKVEFLVSFYNNEISEKSEIFDDQFSVERPDGSNFTLKIRSTKLEDSAMYFCASSDRTSTDTQYFGPGTRLTVL.

This clone was counted a few times. The chain carries TRBV6-1 and TRBJ1-2; D is undetermined. This CDR3 contains 14 residues. Trimming stripped 5 bases from V and 13 bases from J, with 23 bases between. Germline V gene lookup returns CDR1 MNHNS and CDR2 SASEGT. CDR3 in amino acids: CASSNWPETMASTF. CDR3 coding DNA: TGTGCCAGCAGTAACTGGCCGGAAACTATGGCTTCCACCTTC.

The chain has TRBV18 and TRBJ1-6; tentative D call: TRBD1 (6 bases). Germline loops: CDR1 KGHSH, CDR2 LQKENI. Trimming took 3 bases from V and 5 from J, leaving 11 bases between them. This CDR3 spans 15 amino acids. As DNA, the CDR3 is TGTGCCAGCTCACCTGCGACAGGAAATAATTCACCCCTCCACTTT. Encoded protein: CASSPATGNNSPLHF.

CDR3 nucleotide sequence: TGTGCCAGCAGCGGTGACATTAGTTACGAGCAGTACTTC. Protein sequence: CASSGDISYEQYF. The chain combines TRBV2 with TRBJ2-7, with D unresolved. Germline V CDR1 and CDR2: SNHLY, FYNNEI. The ends were cut back, 6 bases at V and 4 bases at J, with 13 bases in the middle. The CDR3 runs to 13 residues.

The chain recombines TRBV11-3 with TRBJ2-6; no reliable D call. The CDR3 has 14 residues. Germline V CDR1 and CDR2: SGHNT, YENEEA. V lost 1 base and J lost 3, with 4 bases in between. Written as DNA, the CDR3 is TGTGCCAGCAGCTTAGGAGGTGGGGCCAACGTCCTGACTTTC. This sequence encodes CASSLGGGANVLTF.

The gene calls are TRBV5-6 and TRBJ2-1; 12 nucleotides line up with TRBD1. J lost 3 bases, V lost 4 bases, and 14 bases had no gene match. Germline CDR1 is SGHDT and CDR2 is YYEEEE. CDR3 length: 19 residues. CDR3 sequence (DNA): TGTGCCAGCAGCCAAACCGGGACAGGGGGCATTGGCTACTACAATGAGCAGTTCTTC. Translated, it gives CASSQTGTGGIGYYNEQFF. The whole variable domain, filled in from reference TRBV5-6 and TRBJ2-1, reads DAGVTQSPTHLIKTRGQQVTLRCSPKSGHDTVSWYQQALGQGPQFIFQYYEEEERQRGNFPDRFSGHQFPNYSSELNVNALLLGDSALYLCASSQTGTGGIGYYNEQFFGPGTRLTVL.

This chain connects TRBV7-6 to TRBJ1-1; D is perhaps TRBD1 (6 bases). Per the germline V gene, CDR1 is SGHVS and CDR2 is FNYEAQ. The V end was cut by 2 bases, the J end by 3 bases, with 7 bases between. This CDR3 comprises 13 residues. CDR3 residues: CASSLQGYTEAFF. Here the CDR3 DNA reads TGTGCCAGCAGCTTACAGGGGTACACTGAAGCTTTCTTT.

This clone has only a few counts. The V and J genes are TRBV5-1 and TRBJ1-1; D unclear. Per germline, CDR1 SGHRS and CDR2 YFSETQ. The V and J ends lost 7 bases and 8 bases respectively, with 12 bases between them. The CDR3 has 11 amino acids. The CDR3 DNA reads TGCGCCAGCGGAGAGACGGACGAAGCTTTCTTT. It codes for CASGETDEAFF.

This chain joins TRBV10-3 and TRBJ2-1; either TRBD1 or TRBD2 may fit D (7 bases each). Germline-derived CDR1 and CDR2 are ENHRY and SYGVKD. V lost 2 bases and J 8 bases, leaving 25 bases between the germline ends. The CDR3 is 18 amino acids. CDR3 in amino acids: CAISEPTPPGEGADEQFF. In DNA, the CDR3 is TGTGCCATCAGTGAGCCGACCCCCCCTGGGGAGGGGGCAGATGAGCAGTTCTTC.

J is TRBJ2-1 and V is TRBV6-1; 9 positions match TRBD1. The germline V gene encodes CDR1 MNHNS and CDR2 SASEGT. This CDR3 region has 14 residues. With V trimmed by 7 bases and J by 8 bases, 9 bases remained unmatched. The CDR3 sequence is CASTPGQGIHEQFF. The CDR3 nucleotides are TGTGCCAGCACTCCGGGACAGGGAATCCATGAGCAGTTCTTC.

This clone has a handful of counts. The chain recombines TRBV6-5 with TRBJ1-2; 7 bases agree with TRBD1. Germline CDR1 and CDR2: MNHEY and SVGAGI. This CDR3 has 13 amino acids. V dropped 5 bases and J dropped 3; count of bases not matched to a gene: 3. CDR3 nucleotides: TGTGCCAGCAGTGCCGACAGGGACTATGGCTACACCTTC. Its translation is CASSADRDYGYTF.

The CDR3 here is CASSRLNRGLYEQYF. CDR3 DNA sequence: TGTGCCAGTAGTAGGTTGAACAGGGGGCTGTACGAGCAGTACTTC. The V and J genes are TRBV19 and TRBJ2-7; 9 positions match TRBD1. The CDR3 has 15 residues. CDR1 and CDR2 (germline): LNHDA, SQIVND (reference sequence). Trimming took 4 bases from V and 4 from J; bases not matched to a gene: 8.

The chain recombines TRBV5-1 with TRBJ2-6; D is uncertain. With 2 bases removed from V and 2 bases from J, the gap between germline ends came to 11 bases. Germline CDR1 SGHRS, CDR2 YFSETQ. The CDR3 has 16 residues. CDR3 DNA: TGCGCCAGCAGCTTAACTATGCGGACTGGGGCCAACGTCCTGACTTTC. This encodes CASSLTMRTGANVLTF. Complete variable domain (other parts from reference TRBV5-1 and TRBJ2-6): KAGVTQTPRYLIKTRGQQVTLSCSPISGHRSVSWYQQTPGQGLQFLFEYFSETQRNKGNFPGRFSGRQFSNSRSEMNVSTLELGDSALYLCASSLTMRTGANVLTFGAGSRLTVL.

The rearrangement uses TRBV5-3 and TRBJ1-6; TRBD1 might be the D (5 bases). TRBV5-3 carries the ORF label, with uncertain function. The CDR3 loop spans 16 amino acids. Trimming left V 4 bases short and J 8 bases short, with 19 bases between. DNA of the CDR3: TGTGCCAGAAGCATCCCCGGCAGGGTTGTATATTCACCCCTCCACTTT. Its protein is CARSIPGRVVYSPLHF.

The chain employs TRBV5-1 and TRBJ2-5, with D perhaps TRBD1 (6 bases). V lost 1 base and J 3 bases, leaving 13 bases between the germline ends. Germline CDR1 SGHRS, CDR2 YFSETQ. The CDR3 is 15 amino acids. CDR3 sequence: CASSLMGTREETQYF. In DNA, the CDR3 is TGCGCCAGCAGCTTGATGGGGACACGGGAAGAGACCCAGTACTTC.

By frequency in the sample, this clone is medium-sized. This rearrangement joins TRBV5-1 to TRBJ1-4, with unresolved D. Germline-derived CDR1 and CDR2 are SGHRS and YFSETQ. V gave up 1 base and J gave up 14 bases, with 15 bases separating them. This CDR3 contains 13 residues. Here the CDR3 DNA reads TGCGCCAGCAGCTTGATTGGCTTGGGAGGGCTGTTTTTT. It yields the protein CASSLIGLGGLFF.

The V and J genes are TRBV19 and TRBJ2-7, with D perhaps matching TRBD1 or TRBD2 (5 bases each). Trimming took off 3 bases at V and 3 bases at J, with 21 bases between the two ends. The CDR3 is made up of 17 amino acids. The germline V gene encodes CDR1 LNHDA and CDR2 SQIVND (reference sequence). The CDR3 DNA follows: TGTGCCAGTAGTATGCTCAGCCCCGGGACCACAGACTACGAGCAGTACTTC. It specifies CASSMLSPGTTDYEQYF.

The rearrangement uses TRBV7-2 and TRBJ2-7; D unclear. Per germline, CDR1 SGHTA and CDR2 FQGNSA. V dropped 4 bases and J dropped 4 bases, with 17 bases sitting between them. This CDR3 has 15 residues. This chain's CDR3 is CASSYQALNDYEQYF. As DNA, the CDR3 is TGTGCCAGCAGCTACCAGGCCCTTAATGATTACGAGCAGTACTTC. The variable domain in full, with the rest retrieved from reference TRBV7-2 and TRBJ2-7, is GAGVSQSPSNKVTEKGKDVELRCDPISGHTALYWYRQSLGQGLEFLIYFQGNSAPDKSGLPSDRFSAERTGGSVSTLTIQRTQQEDSAVYLCASSYQALNDYEQYFGPGTRLTVT.

This rearrangement joins TRBV7-8 to TRBJ2-1; the D gene is possibly TRBD1 (6 bases). Trimming removed 5 bases at V and 6 bases at J, with 20 bases between. Germline V gene sequence: CDR1 SGHVS, CDR2 FQNEAQ. The CDR3 contains 16 residues. CDR3 DNA: TGTGCCAGCAGCCCCCTGGCAGGGGCGGGCGGCAATGAGCAGTTCTTC. Encoded protein: CASSPLAGAGGNEQFF. Variable domain in full (rest from reference TRBV7-8 and TRBJ2-1): GAGVSQSPRYKVAKRGQDVALRCDPISGHVSLFWYQQALGQGPEFLTYFQNEAQLDKSGLPSDRFFAERPEGSVSTLKIQRTQQEDSAVYLCASSPLAGAGGNEQFFGPGTRLTVL.

In this sample, this clone turned up a few times. V gene TRBV19 combines with J gene TRBJ2-3; 7 bases are shared with TRBD2. Germline V gene data show CDR1 as LNHDA and CDR2 as SQIVND (reference sequence). J gave up 4 bases and V 3 bases, and 7 bases lay outside the gene matches. This CDR3 contains 15 residues. The CDR3 sequence: CASSIWGGMADTQYF. The DNA of the CDR3 is TGTGCCAGTAGTATTTGGGGGGGGATGGCAGATACGCAGTATTTT.

By proportion, this clone is medium-sized. The rearrangement uses TRBV30 and TRBJ2-7; 8 bases match TRBD2. The germline gives CDR1 GTSNPN, CDR2 SVGIG (reference sequence). J lost 6 bases, V lost 0 bases, and 10 bases had no gene match. This CDR3 region has 15 residues. CDR3 nucleotide sequence: TGTGCCTGGAGTGTACAAGGGTCGGGAGGGCGCGAGCAGTACTTC. This translates into CAWSVQGSGGREQYF.

The table lists this clone with a few counts. The CDR3 sequence: CAWSVRNEQFF. The CDR3 DNA sequence: TGTGCCTGGAGTGTCCGGAATGAGCAGTTCTTC. J is TRBJ2-1 and V is TRBV30; D uncertain. V was pared by 0 bases and J by 7 bases, with 4 bases between. The CDR3 loop spans 11 amino acids. CDR1 is GTSNPN and CDR2 is SVGIG in the germline V gene (reference sequence).

CDR3 bases: TGCGCCAGCAGCTTGGGTCTAGCGGGGGGGTACTCTGGGGCCAACGTCCTGACTTTC. Protein: CASSLGLAGGYSGANVLTF. The rearrangement uses TRBV5-1 and TRBJ2-6, with 12 bases matching TRBD2. The CDR3 is 19 amino acids. With 0 bases clipped from V and 0 bases from J, the junction kept 4 bases outside the gene matches. Germline-derived CDR1 and CDR2 are SGHRS and YFSETQ.

V gene TRBV6-5 combines with J gene TRBJ1-1; 7 bases align to TRBD1. The CDR3 spans 16 residues. The junction had 12 bases not matched to a gene; V was cut back by 2 bases and J by 6 bases. Germline lookup yields CDR1 MNHEY and CDR2 SVGAGI. This chain's CDR3 is CASSYNLGTGDAEAFF. DNA for the CDR3: TGTGCCAGCAGTTACAATCTCGGCACAGGGGACGCTGAAGCTTTCTTT.

The chain links TRBV2 to TRBJ2-3; TRBD2 aligns across 9 bases. CDR1 is SNHLY, CDR2 FYNNEI, per germline. The CDR3 consists of 12 residues. With 5 bases clipped from V and 11 bases from J, the junction kept 5 bases outside the gene matches. DNA for the CDR3: TGTGCCAGCAGTTCCAGCGGGGGGAGGCAGTATTTT. As protein: CASSSSGGRQYF.